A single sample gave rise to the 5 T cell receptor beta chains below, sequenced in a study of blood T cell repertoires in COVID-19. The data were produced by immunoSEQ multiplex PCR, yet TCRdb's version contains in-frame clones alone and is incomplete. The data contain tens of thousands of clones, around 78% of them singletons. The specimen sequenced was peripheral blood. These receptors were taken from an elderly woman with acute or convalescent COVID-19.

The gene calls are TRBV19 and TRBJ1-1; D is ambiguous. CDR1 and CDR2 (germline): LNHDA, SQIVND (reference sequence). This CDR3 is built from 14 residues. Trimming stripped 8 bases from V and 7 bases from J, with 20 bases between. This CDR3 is CASSGLEAGYEAFF. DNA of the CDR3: TGTGCCAGTTCCGGACTTGAGGCAGGCTATGAAGCTTTCTTT.

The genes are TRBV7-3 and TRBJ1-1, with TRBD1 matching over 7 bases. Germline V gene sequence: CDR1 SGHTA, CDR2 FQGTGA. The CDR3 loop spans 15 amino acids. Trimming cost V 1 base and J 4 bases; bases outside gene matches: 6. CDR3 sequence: CASSLNSYRGTEAFF. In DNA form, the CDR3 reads TGTGCCAGCAGCTTAAATTCTTACAGGGGCACTGAAGCTTTCTTT.

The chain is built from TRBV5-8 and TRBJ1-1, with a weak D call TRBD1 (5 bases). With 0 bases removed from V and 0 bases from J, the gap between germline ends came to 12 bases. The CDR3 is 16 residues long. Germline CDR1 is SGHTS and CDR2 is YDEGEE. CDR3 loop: CASSLGQRLMNTEAFF. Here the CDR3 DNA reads TGTGCCAGCAGCTTGGGACAGAGACTTATGAACACTGAAGCTTTCTTT.

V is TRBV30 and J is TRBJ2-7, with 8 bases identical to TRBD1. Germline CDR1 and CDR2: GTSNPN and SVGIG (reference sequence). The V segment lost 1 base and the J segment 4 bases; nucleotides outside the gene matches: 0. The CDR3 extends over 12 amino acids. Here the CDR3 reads CAWSGQGYEQYF. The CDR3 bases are TGTGCCTGGAGTGGACAGGGGTACGAGCAGTACTTC.

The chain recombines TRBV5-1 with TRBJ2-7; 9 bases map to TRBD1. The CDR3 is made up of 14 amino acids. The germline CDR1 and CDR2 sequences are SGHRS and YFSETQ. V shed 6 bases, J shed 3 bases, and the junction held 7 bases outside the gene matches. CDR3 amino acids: CASTSGQGIYEQYF. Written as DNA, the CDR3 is TGCGCCAGCACCTCAGGACAGGGGATCTACGAGCAGTACTTC. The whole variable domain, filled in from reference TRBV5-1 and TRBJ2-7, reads KAGVTQTPRYLIKTRGQQVTLSCSPISGHRSVSWYQQTPGQGLQFLFEYFSETQRNKGNFPGRFSGRQFSNSRSEMNVSTLELGDSALYLCASTSGQGIYEQYFGPGTRLTVT.